The sequence of this TCR beta chain was determined in a study of early T cells in non-severe SARS-CoV-2 infection. Trimming pared 4 bases from V and 7 bases from J, leaving 11 bases between. In germline, CDR1 is SGHNT, CDR2 YYREEE (reference sequence). CDR3 size: 13 residues. This clonotype showed up just a few times. TCRdb ran MiXCR on the 5' RACE reads and lists one entry per CDR3 protein. The sample records about 61,000 distinct CDR3 sequences, around 12% being singletons. The receptor's source is an adult who was a healthcare worker with PCR-confirmed SARS-CoV-2 infection or an uninfected control (not recorded which). The donor label of this sample is uncertain. The V call is TRBV5-4, the J call TRBJ2-2, with D uncertain. The sequences come from whole blood, collected at baseline. CDR3 in amino acids: CASSQDMFGELFF. Here the CDR3 DNA reads TGTGCCAGCAGCCAAGACATGTTCGGGGAGCTGTTTTTT.